Listed below are T cell receptor beta chains from one sample, sequenced in a study of resident and recirculating memory T cells in vitiligo. TCRdb keeps only in-frame clones here, not all; method: immunoSEQ multiplex PCR. The sample carries tens of thousands of clones, around 90% recorded once. Specimen: blood. These receptors were obtained from a male donor with vitiligo. Each CDR3 is given with its conserved first and last residue. D genes are given only for firm matches. Clone size is given for some rows only: seen once, a few or many times, or a class if the clone is expanded.

TRBJ2-5 NA NA TRBV28 TGTGCCAGCAGTTTTCTACGAGACAGGATGCGAGAGACCCAGTACTTC CASSFLRDRMRETQYF
TRBJ2-7 NA NA TRBV4-3 TGCGCCAGCAGCCAGGGGGCAGACGAGCAGTACTTC CASSQGADEQYF
TRBJ1-3 NA NA TRBV18 TGTGCCAGCTCACCGCTATCAGGGCCGGGTTCTGGAAACACCATATATTTT CASSPLSGPGSGNTIYF
TRBJ1-2 NA NA TRBV10-3 TGTGCCATCAGTGAGTGGGAGAGGACTGGCTACACCTTC CAISEWERTGYTF
TRBJ2-2 NA TRBD2 TRBV7-3 TGTGCCAGCAGCCCTCCCGGGGGTAGCGGGAGTACCGGGGAGCTGTTTTTT CASSPPGGSGSTGELFF
TRBJ2-2 NA NA TRBV11-2 TGTGCCAGCAGCAATCCCAGCGGACACACCGGGGAGCTGTTTTTT CASSNPSGHTGELFF
TRBJ1-1 NA NA TRBV28 TGTGCCAGCAGTCCAACAGGGTTGAACACTGAAGCTTTCTTT CASSPTGLNTEAFF
TRBJ2-7 NA TRBD1 TRBV14 TGTGCCAGCAGCCGATTGGACAGGATCGAGCAGTACTTC CASSRLDRIEQYF
TRBJ2-1 NA NA TRBV21-1 TGTGCCAGCAGCGGACAGGGGGTAGGCAATGAGCAGTTCTTC CASSGQGVGNEQFF
TRBJ1-1 NA NA TRBV7-9 TGTGCCAGCAGGCCTACAGGTGTGAACACTGAAGCTTTCTTT CASRPTGVNTEAFF
TRBJ2-7 NA TRBD2 TRBV11-2 TGTGCCAGCAGCTTAGCGCCTAGCGGAGAGGGCTCCTACGAGCAGTACTTC CASSLAPSGEGSYEQYF
TRBJ2-3 NA TRBD1 TRBV28 TGTGCCAGCAGTTTAGATCTGCAGGGGGCTTCGGAGACCACAGATACGCAGTATTTT CASSLDLQGASETTDTQYF
TRBJ2-1 NA NA TRBV9 TGTGCCAGCAGCGTAGGAGGTGGGAGAGAGAACAATGAGCAGTTCTTC CASSVGGGRENNEQFF
TRBJ1-6 NA TRBD1 TRBV30 TGTGCCTGGAATCGGGACAGCCGGTCACCCCTCCACTTT CAWNRDSRSPLHF
TRBJ1-1 NA NA TRBV27 TGTGCCAGCAGTTTACAGGGAGGGGTAACTGAAGCTTTCTTT CASSLQGGVTEAFF
TRBJ2-7 NA NA TRBV6-5 TGTGCCAGCAGTTTAGTGAGCGGTGCGGACTACGAGCAGTACTTC CASSLVSGADYEQYF
TRBJ2-3 NA TRBD2 TRBV10-3 TGTGCCATCGGGTCTCTAGCGGATAACACAGATACGCAGTATTTT CAIGSLADNTDTQYF
TRBJ2-3 NA NA TRBV6-5 TGTGCCAGCAGCCAACCAGGAACAGATACGCAGTATTTT CASSQPGTDTQYF
TRBJ2-6 NA TRBD1 TRBV30 TGTGCCTGGAGGACAGGGGGCGCCGGGGCCAACGTCCTGACTTTC CAWRTGGAGANVLTF
TRBJ2-7 NA TRBD2 TRBV28 TGTGCCAGCAGTTTACCTGGAACGGTAGCGGGGGTCGGGTACGAGCAGTACTTC CASSLPGTVAGVGYEQYF
TRBJ1-5 NA TRBD1 TRBV6-1 TGTGCCAGCAGTGAACGTACAGGGGCGGGCAATCAGCCCCAGCATTTT CASSERTGAGNQPQHF
TRBJ2-7 NA TRBD1 TRBV7-2 TGTGCCAGCAGCCTGGACAGGGGACGGTATGAGCAGTACTTC CASSLDRGRYEQYF
TRBJ1-1 NA NA TRBV4-2 TGTGCCAGCAGCCCAGGGGCGGCAGGGAACACTGAAGCTTTCTTT CASSPGAAGNTEAFF
TRBJ2-7 NA NA TRBV12-1 TGTGCCAGCAGCTCCCGGACAGGGAAGTCCTACGAGCAGTACTTC CASSSRTGKSYEQYF
TRBJ1-5 NA NA TRBV28 TGTGCCAGCGCGCACCAACAGCCCCAGCATTTT CASAHQQPQHF
TRBJ2-7 NA TRBD1 TRBV25-1 TGTGCCAGCAGTGACTCGGGACAGGGGGCTGATGAGCAGTACTTC CASSDSGQGADEQYF
TRBJ1-5 few TRBD1 TRBV7-2 TGTGCCAGCAGCCGGACAGGCCCTAATCAGCCCCAGCATTTT CASSRTGPNQPQHF
TRBJ2-1 NA NA TRBV21-1 TGTGCCAGCAGCAAAGACGGGGGGAGTGCAGTCAATGAGCAGTTCTTC CASSKDGGSAVNEQFF
TRBJ1-1 NA NA TRBV28 TGTGCCAGCAGTTCCCAGGGGCTAGACACTGAAGCTTTCTTT CASSSQGLDTEAFF
TRBJ1-5 NA NA TRBV28 TGTGCCAGCAGTTTATTACAGGCCCATCAGCCCCAGCATTTT CASSLLQAHQPQHF